This T cell receptor beta chain was retrieved from a study of somatic mutations in cytotoxic T cells in rheumatoid arthritis. Study as a whole: Blood (less than 32 ml EDTA) from each patient was taken right after diagnosis, before any treatment.

Only in-frame clones appear in the TCRdb table, and some are missing; sequencing was by immunoSEQ multiplex PCR. The sample shows tens of thousands of clones, approximately 80% of them seen only once. Looked up from germline, CDR1 is SGHDT and CDR2 is YYEEEE. V lost 4 bases to trimming and J lost 6 bases, with 14 bases between them. The CDR3 covers 14 residues. Worth noting for this clone: Its antigen is unidentified.

Study observations and caveats: The top CD8+ clone topped 20% of CD8+ cells in about an eighth of the 65 patients. In rheumatoid arthritis patients, unlike healthy controls, CD8+ clonality rose with age. Rheumatoid arthritis patients showed slight TRBV07 underrepresentation, and this was not adjusted for multiple comparisons.

The sequence derives from an adult with rheumatoid arthritis. This rearrangement joins TRBV5-6 to TRBJ1-5; tentatively, D is TRBD1 (5 bases). Sequencing input: CD8+ T cells sorted from blood. The CDR3 reads CASSPWAGSQPQHF. The CDR3 DNA follows: TGTGCCAGCAGCCCTTGGGCAGGGAGTCAGCCCCAGCATTTT.